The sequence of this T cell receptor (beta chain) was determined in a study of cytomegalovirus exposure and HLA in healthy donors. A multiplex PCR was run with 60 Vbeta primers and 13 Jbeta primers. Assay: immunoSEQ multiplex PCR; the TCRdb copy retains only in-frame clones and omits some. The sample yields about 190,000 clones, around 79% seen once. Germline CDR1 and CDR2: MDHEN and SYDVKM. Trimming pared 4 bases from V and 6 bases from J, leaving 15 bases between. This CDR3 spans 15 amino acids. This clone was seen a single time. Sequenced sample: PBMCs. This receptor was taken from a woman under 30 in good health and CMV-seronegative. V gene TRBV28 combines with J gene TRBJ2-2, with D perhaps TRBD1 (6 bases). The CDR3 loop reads CASSSSGTSPGELFF. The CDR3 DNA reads TGTGCCAGCAGTTCGTCCGGGACAAGCCCCGGGGAGCTGTTTTTT.